The 8 T cell receptor beta chains below were found in one sample sequenced in a study of neurological immune-mediated disorders. TCRdb itself ran the 5' RACE reads through MiXCR, one entry per CDR3 protein. Of about 60,000 distinct CDR3 sequences in the sample, around 3.6% were seen once. Sequencing was performed on PBMCs. All receptors come from a man aged 25 to 40 with multiple sclerosis.

This clonotype was seen at least ten times. The V gene is TRBV3-1, the J gene TRBJ2-5; 13 bases match TRBD2. Germline CDR1 reads LGHDT; CDR2 reads YNNKEL (reference sequence). The CDR3 is 16 residues long. The junction had 6 bases not matched to a gene; V was cut back by 4 bases and J by 4 bases. The CDR3 coding sequence is TGTGCCAGCAGCCGTAAGACTAGCGGGAGGTCAGAGACCCAGTACTTC. This codes for CASSRKTSGRSETQYF.

In this sample, this clonotype turned up many times. This sequence joins TRBV12-3 or TRBV12-4 and TRBJ2-7, with D tentatively TRBD1 (5 bases). V was pared by 5 bases and J by 2 bases, with 16 bases between. The CDR3 length is 15 residues. Written as DNA, the CDR3 is TGTGCCAGCAGTCCTCAGGTAGGGGATCCCTACGAGCAGTACTTC. Translated: CASSPQVGDPYEQYF.

This clonotype was counted at least ten times. The chain's CDR3 is CASSPGVGQGFGYTF. CDR3 bases: TGTGCCAGCAGCCCAGGGGTGGGACAGGGTTTTGGCTACACCTTC. V gene TRBV6-5 combines with J gene TRBJ1-2; 9 bases line up with TRBD1. This CDR3 has 15 amino acids. Germline lookup yields CDR1 MNHEY and CDR2 SVGAGI. The J segment lost 7 bases and the V segment lost 6 bases, leaving 12 bases of the junction unmatched.

This clonotype was recorded at least ten times. This chain's CDR3 is CSAKRQYSNQPQHF. Here the CDR3 DNA reads TGCAGTGCTAAACGGCAGTATAGCAATCAGCCCCAGCATTTT. The rearrangement joins TRBV20-1 to TRBJ1-5; D is ambiguous. Germline V lookup: CDR1 DFQATT, CDR2 SNEGSKA (reference sequence). The CDR3 runs to 14 residues. V gave up 4 bases and J gave up 0 bases, with 10 bases separating them.

This clonotype was observed at least ten times. The chain employs TRBV5-1 and TRBJ1-6; 7 nucleotides match TRBD1. Trimming cost V 0 bases and J 8 bases; bases outside gene matches: 5. Germline CDR1 SGHRS, CDR2 YFSETQ. This CDR3 comprises 15 residues. CDR3 loop: CASSLEDREHSPLHF. In DNA form, the CDR3 reads TGCGCCAGCAGCTTGGAAGACAGGGAGCATTCACCCCTCCACTTT.

This clonotype was counted many times. The chain uses TRBV7-9 and TRBJ2-1; TRBD1 aligns across 8 bases. J gave up 3 bases and V 5 bases, and 6 bases lay outside the gene matches. There are 15 residues in the CDR3. Germline CDR1 is SEHNR and CDR2 is FQNEAQ (reference sequence). The CDR3 coding sequence is TGTGCCAGCAGCACGACAGGGGTTTACTACAATGAGCAGTTCTTC. It translates to CASSTTGVYYNEQFF.

Many counts were recorded for this clonotype. The chain links TRBV7-6 to TRBJ1-5; D is uncertain. Germline V CDR1 and CDR2: SGHVS, FNYEAQ. Trimming took 0 bases from V and 8 from J, leaving 14 bases between them. CDR3 length: 15 amino acids. The CDR3 is CASSLAAGASEPQHF. CDR3 bases: TGTGCCAGCAGCTTAGCGGCCGGAGCGTCGGAGCCCCAGCATTTT.

In this sample, this clonotype turned up many times. This chain joins TRBV7-9 and TRBJ2-7; 7 bases line up with TRBD1. The CDR3 is made up of 14 amino acids. Per the germline V gene, CDR1 is SEHNR and CDR2 is FQNEAQ (reference sequence). Trimming at V came to 0 bases and at J to 3 bases, leaving 2 bases not matched to a gene. CDR3 residues: CASSLAGQNYEQYF. DNA of the CDR3: TGTGCCAGCAGCTTAGCGGGACAGAACTACGAGCAGTACTTC.